The rows below give T cell receptor beta chains drawn from one sample of a study of T cell responses to AZD1222 COVID-19 vaccine. Method: immunoSEQ multiplex PCR; TCRdb's copy keeps in-frame clones and lacks some. The table has just over 65,000 clones, roughly 84% seen once. Sequences were derived from peripheral blood, sampled on day 0 of AZD1222 vaccination. The receptors shown here come from an adult in good health. The CDR3 runs from the conserved cysteine through the conserved F or W. D genes are given only for firm matches. Only some rows state a clone size, as once, few, many or a class for expanded clones.

v_call	cdr3_length	clone_size	j_call	d_call	cdr3_aa	cdr3_nt
TRBV24-1	18	.	TRBJ2-6	.	CATSDGDRVLFGANVLTF	TGTGCCACCAGTGATGGTGACAGAGTCCTCTTTGGGGCCAACGTCCTGACTTTC
TRBV10-1	14	.	TRBJ1-1	.	CASSESPGNTEAFF	TGCGCCAGCAGTGAATCCCCAGGGAACACTGAAGCTTTCTTT
TRBV27	16	once	TRBJ2-2	.	CASSFGAGTNTGELFF	TGTGCCAGCAGTTTCGGAGCGGGTACGAACACCGGGGAGCTGTTTTTT
TRBV5-1	15	.	TRBJ1-2	.	CASSLGEGVGYGYTF	TGCGCCAGCAGCTTGGGAGAGGGAGTGGGCTATGGCTACACCTTC
TRBV19	13	.	TRBJ1-2	.	CASGNRDIYGTTF	TGTGCCAGCGGAAACAGGGATATATATGGGACCACCTTC
TRBV14	13	.	TRBJ1-4	.	CASSQAGVGKLFF	TGTGCCAGCAGCCAAGCAGGGGTCGGGAAACTGTTTTTT
TRBV12-3/TRBV12-4	13	.	TRBJ1-2	.	CASSLTVSYGYTF	TGTGCCAGCAGTTTGACCGTTAGCTATGGCTACACCTTC
TRBV12-3/TRBV12-4	12	.	TRBJ1-5	TRBD1	CASSRTGSSLHF	TGTGCCAGCAGTCGGACAGGCTCGTCCCTACATTTT
TRBV10-2	15	.	TRBJ1-4	.	CASSESGYRNEKLFF	TGCGCCAGCAGTGAGTCGGGCTACAGGAATGAAAAACTGTTTTTT
TRBV5-6	13	.	TRBJ1-4	.	CASPPTAHEKLFF	TGTGCCAGCCCGCCGACAGCTCATGAAAAACTGTTTTTT
TRBV7-2	14	.	TRBJ1-3	.	CASSRQGKGNTIYF	TGTGCCAGCAGCCGCCAGGGAAAAGGAAACACCATATATTTT
TRBV9	12	.	TRBJ1-2	.	CASSVESYGYTF	TGTGCCAGCAGCGTAGAGAGCTATGGCTACACCTTC
TRBV15	16	.	TRBJ2-1	.	CATSSSRDFTYNEQFF	TGTGCCACCAGCAGCTCCCGGGACTTTACCTACAATGAGCAGTTCTTC